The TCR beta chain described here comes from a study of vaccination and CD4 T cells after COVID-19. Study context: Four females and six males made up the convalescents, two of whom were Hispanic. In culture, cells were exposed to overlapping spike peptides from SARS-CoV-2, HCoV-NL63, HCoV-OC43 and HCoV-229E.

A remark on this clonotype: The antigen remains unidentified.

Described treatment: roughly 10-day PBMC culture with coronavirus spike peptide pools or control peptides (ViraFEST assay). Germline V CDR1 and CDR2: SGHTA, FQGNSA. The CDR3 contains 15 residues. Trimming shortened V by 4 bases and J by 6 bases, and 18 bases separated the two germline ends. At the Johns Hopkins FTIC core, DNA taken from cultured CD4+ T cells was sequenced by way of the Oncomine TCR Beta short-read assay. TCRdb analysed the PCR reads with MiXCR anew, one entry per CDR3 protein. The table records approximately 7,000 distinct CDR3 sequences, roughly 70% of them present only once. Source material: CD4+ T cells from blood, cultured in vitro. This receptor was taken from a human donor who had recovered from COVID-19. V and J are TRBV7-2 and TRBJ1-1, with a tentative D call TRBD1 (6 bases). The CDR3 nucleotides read TGTGCCAGCAGCTCCAGGGGAATGATCGGGTCTGAAGCTTTCTTT. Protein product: CASSSRGMIGSEAFF.